The rows below give T cell receptor beta chains drawn from one sample of a study of T cells in Graves' hyperthyroidism and ophthalmopathy. TCRdb recomputed calls from the multiplex PCR reads with MiXCR, one row per CDR3 protein. The sample consists of hundreds of thousands of distinct CDR3 sequences, roughly 20% of them appearing once. Sequencing used blood. These receptors came from a man between 25 and 39 years old with Graves' ophthalmopathy. The conserved cysteine and the conserved F or W are not part of the CDR3 here. Rows may omit the clone size; those that give it use once, few, many or a size class.

clone_size | j_call | v_call | cdr3_aa
- | TRBJ1-4 | TRBV11-2 | ASSPGQGGEKLF
many | TRBJ2-7 | TRBV3-1 | ASSQPGHYEQY
- | TRBJ2-1 | TRBV28 | ASSFRSSAYNEQF
few | TRBJ1-2 | TRBV6-1 | ASSEAGAQGYT
- | TRBJ2-1 | TRBV2 | ASSPTPTSDNEQF
few | TRBJ2-7 | TRBV5-1 | ASSLVAGGFGGHEQY
many | TRBJ2-7 | TRBV29-1 | SVARDGAYEQY
many | TRBJ2-1 | TRBV5-1 | ASSSSSGTNNEQF
- | TRBJ2-7 | TRBV5-5 | ASSPGQVLVEQY
- | TRBJ1-2 | TRBV6-1 | ASSYGTGVGYT
many | TRBJ1-4 | TRBV28 | ASRRIERGNEKLF
few | TRBJ2-2 | TRBV20-1 | SARVAGANTGELF
- | TRBJ2-7 | TRBV19 | ASSVRGQSYEQY
few | TRBJ2-1 | TRBV25-1 | ASSPGLAVYNEQF
many | TRBJ2-5 | TRBV7-3 | ASSLRRGETQY
many | TRBJ2-7 | TRBV20-1 | SAIEGGNYEQY
- | TRBJ2-6 | TRBV2 | ASTERGRAGSGANVLT
few | TRBJ1-5 | TRBV5-6 | ASSLRQSENSNQPQH
- | TRBJ1-4 | TRBV30 | AWSRTNLGNEKLF
once | TRBJ2-5 | TRBV2 | ASSEEGETQY
many | TRBJ1-2 | TRBV11-2 | ASSLVGQGYGYT
many | TRBJ2-1 | TRBV11-1 | ASSLPAGSSYNEQF
few | TRBJ1-2 | TRBV29-1 | SVELGGLGYGYT
- | TRBJ2-3 | TRBV9 | ASSVGLAGGRADTQY
few | TRBJ2-4 | TRBV6-1 | ASSDRAKNIQY
many | TRBJ1-5 | TRBV18 | ASSSYDRALCGPQH
- | TRBJ1-4 | TRBV20-1 | SARDAAYNEKLF
few | TRBJ2-1 | TRBV5-6 | ASSWGTGGNEQF
- | TRBJ2-5 | TRBV7-9 | ASRRDGGEETQY
- | TRBJ1-2 | TRBV27 | ASSLTGTEYGYT
many | TRBJ2-1 | TRBV11-2 | ASSLTASGRAEQF
- | TRBJ1-1 | TRBV9 | ASSVAETETEAF
many | TRBJ2-7 | TRBV11-1 | ASSPGTSGIYEQY
many | TRBJ1-2 | TRBV28 | ASSYPRGLSYGYT
- | TRBJ2-7 | TRBV28 | ASSHYEQH
- | TRBJ2-7 | TRBV19 | ASTSGRNEQY
- | TRBJ2-7 | TRBV30 | AWSGIAGAGEQY
- | TRBJ2-2 | TRBV6-2/TRBV6-3 | ASSYRQGSRRWELF